This passage covers 14 T cell receptor beta chains from one sample sequenced in a study of CD8+CD57+ T cells in acquired aplastic anemia. It was genomic DNA that served as the template for profiling TCR beta VDJ and CDR3. Via MiXCR, TCRdb re-called the reads, giving one row per CDR3 protein. The data hold roughly 300,000 distinct CDR3 sequences, with 50% to 70% observed a single time. Sequenced: sorted CD4+, CD8+, or CD8+CD57+ T cells (not recorded which) from PBMCs. Source of these receptors: a human donor with severe aplastic anemia or a healthy control (not recorded which).

J is TRBJ2-1 and V is TRBV24-1; D tentatively fits TRBD1 or TRBD2 (5 bases each). The V end lost 3 bases, the J end lost 6 bases, and 14 bases lay between the germline ends. From germline, CDR1 is KGHDR and CDR2 SFDVKD. The CDR3 length is 15 residues. CDR3 sequence (DNA): TGTGCCACCAGTGATATTGGGGCAGGGACCAATGAGCAGTTCTTC. The encoded protein is CATSDIGAGTNEQFF.

The gene calls are TRBV7-6 and TRBJ2-5; D is perhaps TRBD1 or TRBD2 (5 bases each). V lost 2 bases and J 4 bases, leaving 11 bases between the germline ends. The CDR3 covers 14 residues. CDR1 SGHVS and CDR2 FNYEAQ come from the germline V gene. The CDR3 DNA reads TGTGCCAGCAGCTTATACGCCGGGGCAGAGACCCAGTACTTC. It translates to CASSLYAGAETQYF.

This chain uses TRBV7-3 with TRBJ2-3; 9 positions match TRBD2. Germline CDR1 SGHTA, CDR2 FQGTGA. V shed 5 bases, J shed 11 bases, and the junction held 14 bases outside the gene matches. CDR3 size: 15 residues. The CDR3 spells CASSRQRGADNEQYF. As DNA, the CDR3 is TGTGCCAGCAGCAGGCAGCGGGGGGCCGACAATGAGCAGTATTTT.

This sequence joins TRBV7-2 and TRBJ1-4, with TRBD1 as a possible D gene (6 bases). This CDR3 has 15 residues. V was pared by 0 bases and J by 8 bases, with 13 bases between. Germline V gene data show CDR1 as SGHTA and CDR2 as FQGNSA. The DNA for the CDR3 is TGTGCCAGCAGCTTAGCCGGGGGGCGAGGGGAAAAACTGTTTTTT. Protein: CASSLAGGRGEKLFF. The full variable domain, with the rest looked up from reference TRBV7-2 and TRBJ1-4, is GAGVSQSPSNKVTEKGKDVELRCDPISGHTALYWYRQSLGQGLEFLIYFQGNSAPDKSGLPSDRFSAERTGGSVSTLTIQRTQQEDSAVYLCASSLAGGRGEKLFFGSGTQLSVL.

In this sample, this clonotype turned up many times. The CDR3 loop reads CASSTRTSGGTGELFF. In DNA, the CDR3 is TGTGCCAGCAGTACCCGGACTAGCGGGGGCACCGGGGAGCTGTTTTTT. The chain combines TRBV12-3 or TRBV12-4 with TRBJ2-2; 13 nucleotides align to TRBD2. The CDR3 loop spans 16 amino acids. With V trimmed by 5 bases and J by 4 bases, 4 bases remained unmatched.

This clonotype was found many times. V is TRBV6-2 or TRBV6-3 and J is TRBJ2-3; 8 bases map to TRBD1. J lost 1 base, V lost 6 bases, and 6 bases had no gene match. Per germline, CDR1 MNHEY and CDR2 SVGEGT. The CDR3 sequence is 15 residues long. CDR3 sequence (DNA): TGTGCCAGCAGGGATGGACAGGGACGCACAGATACGCAGTATTTT. Amino acid sequence: CASRDGQGRTDTQYF.

The rearrangement uses TRBV19 and TRBJ1-1, with unresolved D. There are 14 residues in the CDR3. CDR1 is LNHDA and CDR2 is SQIVND in the germline V gene (reference sequence). V was clipped by 7 bases and J by 4 bases, with 16 bases between them. CDR3 DNA: TGTGCCAGTATGCCCCCCCGACCGGTCACTGAAGCTTTCTTT. Protein: CASMPPRPVTEAFF.

This chain connects TRBV2 to TRBJ1-3, with D possibly matching TRBD1 (5 bases). Per germline, CDR1 SNHLY and CDR2 FYNNEI. CDR3 length: 15 amino acids. V shed 4 bases and J shed 2 bases, with 12 bases lying between them. In nucleotides, the CDR3 is TGTGCCAGCAGTGGAGAGGGGTTTGCTGGAAACACCATATATTTT. Its protein product is CASSGEGFAGNTIYF.

A note on this clonotype: One end of the junction varies from germline; a read error may be responsible. The chain recombines TRBV7-6 with TRBJ2-7; D gene unclear. CDR1 is SGHVS and CDR2 is FNYEAQ in the germline V gene. CDR3 size: 13 residues. CDR3 sequence: CASSSGPNYEQHF. The CDR3 nucleotides read TGTGCCAGCAGCTCCGGACCGAACTACGAGCAGCACTTC.

This clonotype was recorded only once. CDR3 residues: CASTRTSGSNEQFF. The CDR3 coding sequence is TGTGCCAGCACCAGGACTAGCGGGAGCAATGAGCAGTTCTTC. The chain combines TRBV7-8 with TRBJ2-1; 13 bases align to TRBD2. Trimming cost V 7 bases and J 6 bases; bases outside gene matches: 3. Germline V gene lookup returns CDR1 SGHVS and CDR2 FQNEAQ. This CDR3 comprises 14 residues. Filled out from reference TRBV7-8 and TRBJ2-1, the complete variable domain reads GAGVSQSPRYKVAKRGQDVALRCDPISGHVSLFWYQQALGQGPEFLTYFQNEAQLDKSGLPSDRFFAERPEGSVSTLKIQRTQQEDSAVYLCASTRTSGSNEQFFGPGTRLTVL.

This chain connects TRBV7-2 to TRBJ2-5; no clear D gene. The germline V gene encodes CDR1 SGHTA and CDR2 FQGNSA. The CDR3 contains 14 residues. V dropped 1 base and J dropped 3 bases, with 9 bases sitting between them. The CDR3 nucleotides read TGTGCCAGCAGCTTAGGGGGATCGGAAGAGACCCAGTACTTC. Its translation is CASSLGGSEETQYF.

Many counts were recorded for this clonotype. The rearrangement uses TRBV5-5 and TRBJ2-1; D is undetermined. This CDR3 has 16 residues. Trimming shortened V by 5 bases and J by 7 bases, and 22 bases separated the two germline ends. CDR1 and CDR2 (germline): SGHKS, YYEKEE (reference sequence). CDR3 in DNA: TGTGCCAGCAGTAGGCTCGTCGTGGCGTCTGCAAATGAGCAGTTCTTC. It codes for CASSRLVVASANEQFF.

This clonotype was counted at least ten times. The V and J genes are TRBV7-2 and TRBJ1-6; no firm D call. The germline gives CDR1 SGHTA, CDR2 FQGNSA. The CDR3 length is 15 residues. The ends were cut back, 2 bases at V and 2 bases at J, with 7 bases in the middle. CDR3 DNA sequence: TGTGCCAGCAGCTTACGGACGGCCTATAATTCACCCCTCCACTTT. It yields the protein CASSLRTAYNSPLHF.

The rearrangement links TRBV4-3 to TRBJ2-7; 9 nucleotides match TRBD2. CDR3 length: 15 residues. J lost 2 bases, V lost 0 bases, and 2 bases had no gene match. Per germline, CDR1 LGHNA and CDR2 YSLEER. CDR3 DNA sequence: TGCGCCAGCAGCCAAGAGGCGGGGGGGCCCTACGAGCAGTACTTC. This encodes CASSQEAGGPYEQYF.